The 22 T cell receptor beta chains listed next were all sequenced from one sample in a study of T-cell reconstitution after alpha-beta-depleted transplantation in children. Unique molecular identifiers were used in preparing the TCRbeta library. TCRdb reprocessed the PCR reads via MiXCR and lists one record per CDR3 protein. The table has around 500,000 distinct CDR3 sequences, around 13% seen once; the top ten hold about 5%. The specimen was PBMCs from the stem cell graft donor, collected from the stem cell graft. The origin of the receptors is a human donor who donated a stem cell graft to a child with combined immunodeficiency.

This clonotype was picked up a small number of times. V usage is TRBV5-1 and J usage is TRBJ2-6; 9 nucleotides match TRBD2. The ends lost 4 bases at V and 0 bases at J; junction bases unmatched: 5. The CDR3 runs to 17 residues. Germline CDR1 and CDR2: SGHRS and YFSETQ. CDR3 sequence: CASSPGGGVSGANVLTF. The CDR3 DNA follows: TGCGCCAGCAGCCCAGGCGGGGGGGTCTCTGGGGCCAACGTCCTGACTTTC. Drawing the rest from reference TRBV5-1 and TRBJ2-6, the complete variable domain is KAGVTQTPRYLIKTRGQQVTLSCSPISGHRSVSWYQQTPGQGLQFLFEYFSETQRNKGNFPGRFSGRQFSNSRSEMNVSTLELGDSALYLCASSPGGGVSGANVLTFGAGSRLTVL.

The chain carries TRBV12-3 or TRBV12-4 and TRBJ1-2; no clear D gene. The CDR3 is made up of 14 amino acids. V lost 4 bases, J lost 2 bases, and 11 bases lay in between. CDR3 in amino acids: CASSYLVLNYGYTF. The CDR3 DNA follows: TGTGCCAGCAGTTACCTAGTCCTAAACTATGGCTACACCTTC.

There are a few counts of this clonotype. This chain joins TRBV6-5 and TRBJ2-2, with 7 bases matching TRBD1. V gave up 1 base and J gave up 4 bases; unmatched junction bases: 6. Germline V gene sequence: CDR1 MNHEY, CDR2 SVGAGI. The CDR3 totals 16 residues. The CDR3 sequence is CASSYLGQAFTGELFF. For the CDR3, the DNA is TGTGCCAGCAGTTACTTAGGACAGGCGTTCACCGGGGAGCTGTTTTTT.

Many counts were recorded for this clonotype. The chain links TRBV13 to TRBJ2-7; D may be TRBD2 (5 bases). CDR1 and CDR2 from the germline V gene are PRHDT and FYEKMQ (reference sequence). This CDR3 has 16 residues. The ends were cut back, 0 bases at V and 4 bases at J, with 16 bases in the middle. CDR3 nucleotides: TGTGCCAGCAGCTTAGGATCCCTCGGGGTTGGGTACGAGCAGTACTTC. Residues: CASSLGSLGVGYEQYF.

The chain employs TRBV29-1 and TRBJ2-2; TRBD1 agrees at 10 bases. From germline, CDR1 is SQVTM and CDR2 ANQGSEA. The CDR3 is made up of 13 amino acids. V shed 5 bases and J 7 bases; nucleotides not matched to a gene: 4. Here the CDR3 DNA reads TGCAGCGTTTCCGGGACAGGGGACGGGGAGCTGTTTTTT. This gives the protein CSVSGTGDGELFF.

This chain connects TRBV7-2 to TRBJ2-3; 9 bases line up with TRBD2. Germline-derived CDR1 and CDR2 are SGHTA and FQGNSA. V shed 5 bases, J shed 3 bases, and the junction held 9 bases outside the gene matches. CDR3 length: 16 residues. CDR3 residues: CASSAVAGAGTDTQYF. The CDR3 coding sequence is TGTGCCAGCAGCGCCGTAGCGGGAGCAGGGACAGATACGCAGTATTTT.

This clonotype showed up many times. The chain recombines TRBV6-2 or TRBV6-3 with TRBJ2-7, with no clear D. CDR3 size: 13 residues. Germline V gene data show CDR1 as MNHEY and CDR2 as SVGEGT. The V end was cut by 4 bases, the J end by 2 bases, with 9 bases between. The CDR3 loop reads CASSWMMPYEQYF. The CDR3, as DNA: TGTGCCAGCAGTTGGATGATGCCCTACGAGCAGTACTTC.

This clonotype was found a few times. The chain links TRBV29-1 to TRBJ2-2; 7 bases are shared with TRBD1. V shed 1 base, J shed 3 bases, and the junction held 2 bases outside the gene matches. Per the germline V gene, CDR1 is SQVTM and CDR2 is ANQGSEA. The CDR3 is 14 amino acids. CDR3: CSVEGTGDTGELFF. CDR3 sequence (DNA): TGCAGCGTTGAAGGGACAGGAGACACCGGGGAGCTGTTTTTT.

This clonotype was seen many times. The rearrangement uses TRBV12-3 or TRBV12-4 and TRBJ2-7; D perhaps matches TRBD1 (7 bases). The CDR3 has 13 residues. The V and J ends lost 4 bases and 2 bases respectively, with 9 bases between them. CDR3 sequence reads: CASSSRGAYEQYF. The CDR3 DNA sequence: TGTGCCAGCAGTTCCAGGGGGGCCTACGAGCAGTACTTC.

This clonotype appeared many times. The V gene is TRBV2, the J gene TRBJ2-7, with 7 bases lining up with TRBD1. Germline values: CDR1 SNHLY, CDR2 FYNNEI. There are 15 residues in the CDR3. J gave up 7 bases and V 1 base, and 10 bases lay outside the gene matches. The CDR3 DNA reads TGTGCCAGCAGTGAAGTTTACAGGGGAAGAGGGGAGCAGTACTTC. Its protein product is CASSEVYRGRGEQYF.

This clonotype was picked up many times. CDR3 DNA: TGCAGTGCTCGACTAGCGGGGACGGATACGCAGTATTTT. It specifies CSARLAGTDTQYF. This chain links TRBV20-1 with TRBJ2-3; 11 positions agree with TRBD2. This CDR3 has 13 residues. CDR1 and CDR2 from the germline V gene are DFQATT and SNEGSKA (reference sequence). The V gene end was trimmed by 5 bases and the J gene end by 6 bases; junction bases not matched to a gene: 4.

CDR3 loop: CATSDWPPGGTGELFF. The CDR3 DNA sequence: TGTGCCACCAGTGATTGGCCTCCCGGGGGCACCGGGGAGCTGTTTTTT. The chain has TRBV24-1 and TRBJ2-2, with D tentatively TRBD2 (6 bases). The CDR3 totals 16 residues. The V and J ends lost 2 bases and 4 bases respectively, with 13 bases between them. Germline values: CDR1 KGHDR, CDR2 SFDVKD.

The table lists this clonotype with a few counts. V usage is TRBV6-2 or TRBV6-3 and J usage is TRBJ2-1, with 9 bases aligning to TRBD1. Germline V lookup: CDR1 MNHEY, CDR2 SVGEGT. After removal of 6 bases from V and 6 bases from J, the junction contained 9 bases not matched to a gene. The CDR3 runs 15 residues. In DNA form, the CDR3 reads TGTGCCAGCAGAGACCCCGGGACAGGGTCCAATGAGCAGTTCTTC. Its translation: CASRDPGTGSNEQFF.

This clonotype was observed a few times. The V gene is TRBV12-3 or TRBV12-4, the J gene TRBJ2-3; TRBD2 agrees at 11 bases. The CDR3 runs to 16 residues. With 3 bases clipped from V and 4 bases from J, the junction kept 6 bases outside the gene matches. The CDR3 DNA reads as TGTGCCAGCAGTTTTTTTAGCGGGGGGGCCTCAGATACGCAGTATTTT. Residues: CASSFFSGGASDTQYF.

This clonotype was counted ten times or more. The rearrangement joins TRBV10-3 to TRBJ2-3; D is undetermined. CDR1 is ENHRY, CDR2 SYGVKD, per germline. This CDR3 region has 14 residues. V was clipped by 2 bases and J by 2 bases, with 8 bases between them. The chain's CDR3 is CAISENGFTDTQYF. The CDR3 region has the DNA TGTGCCATCAGTGAGAATGGCTTCACAGATACGCAGTATTTT.

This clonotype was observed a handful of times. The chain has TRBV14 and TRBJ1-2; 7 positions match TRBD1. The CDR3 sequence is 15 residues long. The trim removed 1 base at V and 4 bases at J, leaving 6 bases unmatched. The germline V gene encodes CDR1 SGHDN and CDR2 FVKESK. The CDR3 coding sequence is TGTGCCAGCAGCCAAGGGGGACAGATAGCCTATGGCTACACCTTC. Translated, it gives CASSQGGQIAYGYTF.

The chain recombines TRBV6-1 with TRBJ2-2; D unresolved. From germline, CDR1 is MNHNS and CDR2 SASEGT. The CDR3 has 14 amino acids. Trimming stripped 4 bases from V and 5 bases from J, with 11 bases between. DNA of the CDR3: TGTGCCAGCAGTGGCCGGGCGGAAACCGGGGAGCTGTTTTTT. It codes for CASSGRAETGELFF.

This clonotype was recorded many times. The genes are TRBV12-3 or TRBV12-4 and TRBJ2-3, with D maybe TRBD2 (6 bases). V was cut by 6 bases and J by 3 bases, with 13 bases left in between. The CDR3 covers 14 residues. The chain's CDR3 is CASSPGTGTDTQYF. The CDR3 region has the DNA TGTGCCAGCAGCCCTGGGACTGGGACAGATACGCAGTATTTT.

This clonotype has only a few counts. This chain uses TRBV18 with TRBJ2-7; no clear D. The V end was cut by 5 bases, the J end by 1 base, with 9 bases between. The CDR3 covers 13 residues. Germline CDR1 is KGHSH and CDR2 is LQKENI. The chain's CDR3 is CASSSAQSYEQYF. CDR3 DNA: TGTGCCAGCTCATCGGCCCAGTCCTACGAGCAGTACTTC.

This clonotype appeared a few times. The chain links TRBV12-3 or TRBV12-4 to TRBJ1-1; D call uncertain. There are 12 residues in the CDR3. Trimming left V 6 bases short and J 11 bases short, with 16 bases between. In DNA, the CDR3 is TGTGCCAGCAGCCCCAACTTCAAGAACGCTTTCTTT. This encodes CASSPNFKNAFF.

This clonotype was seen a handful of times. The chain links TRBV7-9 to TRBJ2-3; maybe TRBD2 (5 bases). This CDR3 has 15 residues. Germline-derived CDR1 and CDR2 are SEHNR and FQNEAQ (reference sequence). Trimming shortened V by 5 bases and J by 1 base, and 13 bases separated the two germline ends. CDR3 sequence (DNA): TGTGCCAGCAGCCAAAGGAGGTACCGCACAGATACGCAGTATTTT. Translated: CASSQRRYRTDTQYF.

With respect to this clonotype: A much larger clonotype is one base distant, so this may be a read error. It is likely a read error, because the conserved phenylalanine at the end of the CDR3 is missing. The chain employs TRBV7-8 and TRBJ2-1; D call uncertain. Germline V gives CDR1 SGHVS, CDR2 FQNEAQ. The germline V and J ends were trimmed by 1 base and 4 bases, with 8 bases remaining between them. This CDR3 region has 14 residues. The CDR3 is CASSLEYSYNEQFC. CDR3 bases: TGTGCCAGCAGCTTAGAATACAGTTACAATGAGCAGTTCTGC.